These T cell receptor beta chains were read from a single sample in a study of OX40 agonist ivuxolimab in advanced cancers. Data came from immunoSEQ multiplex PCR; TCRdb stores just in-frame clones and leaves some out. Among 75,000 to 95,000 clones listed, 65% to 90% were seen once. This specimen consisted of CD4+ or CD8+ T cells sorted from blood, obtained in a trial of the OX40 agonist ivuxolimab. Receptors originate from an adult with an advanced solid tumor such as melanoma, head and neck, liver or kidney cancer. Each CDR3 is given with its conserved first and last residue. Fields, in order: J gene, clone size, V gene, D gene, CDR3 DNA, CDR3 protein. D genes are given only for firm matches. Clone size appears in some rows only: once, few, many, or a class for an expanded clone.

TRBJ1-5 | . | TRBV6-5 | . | TGTGCCAGCAGTCAGACGGCAGGTCAGCCCCAGCATTTT | CASSQTAGQPQHF
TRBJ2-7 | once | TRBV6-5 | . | TGTGCCAGCAGTTACTCCCTGGGAACCTACGAGCAGTACTTC | CASSYSLGTYEQYF
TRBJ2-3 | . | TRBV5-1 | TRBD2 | TGCGCCAGCAGCTTTGGCCTAGCGGGGGACACAGATACGCAGTATTTT | CASSFGLAGDTDTQYF
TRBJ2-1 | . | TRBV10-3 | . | TGTGCCATCAGTGAGTCGACCAGGGGATACAATGAGCAGTTCTTC | CAISESTRGYNEQFF
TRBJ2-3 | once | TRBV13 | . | TGTGCCAGCAGCCTTGGGGGGCTTTTCGGGACAGATACGCAGTATTTT | CASSLGGLFGTDTQYF
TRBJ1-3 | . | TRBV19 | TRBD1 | TGTGCCAGTATCGGAGGGACAGGGGAAACCATATATTTT | CASIGGTGETIYF
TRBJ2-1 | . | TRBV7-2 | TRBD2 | TGTGCCAGCAGCTTACGGGGACTAGCGGGGGTACAATTCTTC | CASSLRGLAGVQFF
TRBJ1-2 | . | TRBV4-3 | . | TGCGCCAGCAGCCCCCGGGACGGTGGCTACACCTTC | CASSPRDGGYTF
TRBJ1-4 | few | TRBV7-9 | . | TGTGCCAGCAGCCGAGACAGTAGGGGGGAAAAACTGTTTTTT | CASSRDSRGEKLFF
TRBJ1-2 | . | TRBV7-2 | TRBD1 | TGTGCCAGCAGCTTTTCCCGGGACAGGGGCCATGGCTACACCTTC | CASSFSRDRGHGYTF
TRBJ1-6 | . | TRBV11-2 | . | TGTGCCAGCAGGTTAAGGGGCGGGCCAGATAATTCACCCCTCCACTTT | CASRLRGGPDNSPLHF
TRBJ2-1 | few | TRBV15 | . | TGTGCCACCAGCAGAGATCGCCAGGGATCCAATGAGCAGTTCTTC | CATSRDRQGSNEQFF
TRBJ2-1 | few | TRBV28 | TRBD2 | TGTGCCAGCAGTTTATTCCAACTAGCGGGAGGGCGTAATGAGCAGTTCTTC | CASSLFQLAGGRNEQFF
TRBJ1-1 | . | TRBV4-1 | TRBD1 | TGCGCCAGCAGCTCTCCCTATTTCGACAGGGGCGGCACTGAAGCTTTCTTT | CASSSPYFDRGGTEAFF
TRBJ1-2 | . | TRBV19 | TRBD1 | TGTGCCAGTAGTATAGATCGGGGCCCAGGGGGCAGCTTCGATGGCTACACCTTC | CASSIDRGPGGSFDGYTF
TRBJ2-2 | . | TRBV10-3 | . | TGTGCCATCAGTGAGACCCCGGCGGGGACGAACACCGGGGAGCTGTTTTTT | CAISETPAGTNTGELFF
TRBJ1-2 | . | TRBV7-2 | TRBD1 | TGTGCCAGCAGCTTCCCGGACAGGAACTATGGCTACACCTTC | CASSFPDRNYGYTF
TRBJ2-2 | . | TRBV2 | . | TGTGCCAGCAGAGCTGGAACCGGGGAGCTGTTTTTT | CASRAGTGELFF
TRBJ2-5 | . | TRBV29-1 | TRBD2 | TGCAGCGTTGAAGATCGGGGGACTACACAAGAGACCCAGTACTTC | CSVEDRGTTQETQYF
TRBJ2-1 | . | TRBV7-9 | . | TGTGCCAGCAGCTTGGACTATTCCTACAATGAGCAGTTCTTC | CASSLDYSYNEQFF
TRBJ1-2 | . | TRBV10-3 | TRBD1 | TGTGCCATCAGTGAGTCGGGACAGGGGTATGCCTACACCTTC | CAISESGQGYAYTF
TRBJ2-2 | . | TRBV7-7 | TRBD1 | TGTGCCAGCAGCTTAGAGGGGGCGCCCGGGGAGCTGTTTTTT | CASSLEGAPGELFF
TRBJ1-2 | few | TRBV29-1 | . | TGCAGCGTCGCCAGGGGCAGGGGAGATGGCTACACCTTC | CSVARGRGDGYTF
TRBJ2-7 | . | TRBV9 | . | TGTGCCAGCAGCGAGGGGGGAGCGCCCCTTCACGAGCAGTACTTC | CASSEGGAPLHEQYF